This T cell receptor beta chain emerged from a study of T cells after yellow fever vaccination. About the study: SMART-Seq v4 Ultra Low Input handled preparation of low-cell-number fractions.

TCRdb called the 5' RACE reads again in MiXCR, with one record for every CDR3 protein. The sample holds some 100,000 distinct CDR3 sequences, about 6.8% seen once. Germline V gene data show CDR1 as SQVTM and CDR2 as ANQGSEA. The CDR3 spans 13 residues. This clonotype was seen at least ten times. V gene TRBV29-1 combines with J gene TRBJ2-1; D possibly matches TRBD1 or TRBD2 (6 bases each). The source material was CD4+ T cells sorted from PBMCs, sampled roughly 45 days after the first yellow fever vaccination. The clonotype originates from a man aged 18 to 30 who received the YFV17D yellow fever vaccine. The CDR3 loop reads CTLTRGLHNEQFF. The CDR3 coding sequence is TGCACCTTAACCCGGGGGCTCCACAATGAGCAGTTCTTC.